This T cell receptor (beta chain) was captured by sequencing in a study of immune evolution from preneoplasia to lung adenocarcinoma. Looking at the study overall: HLA loss of heterozygosity: around 6.5% AIS, 15% MIA, approximately 35% ADC, none AAH.

Premalignant or tumor cells were enriched by macro-dissection after pathologic assessment. Some clones are missing from TCRdb's copy, which holds only in-frame ones; the method was immunoSEQ multiplex PCR. The sample carries fewer than 12,000 clones, approximately 85% recorded once. The sequence derives from a person aged 70 to 85 with lung adenocarcinoma. The sample consisted of FFPE minimally invasive lung adenocarcinoma tissue.

CDR3 loop: CASSMGTGNQPQHF. CDR3 bases: TGTGCCAGCAGTATGGGGACAGGGAATCAGCCCCAGCATTTT. This sequence joins TRBV27 and TRBJ1-5, with 9 positions matching TRBD1. The germline V gene has CDR1 MNHEY and CDR2 SMNVEV (reference sequence). The CDR3 totals 14 residues. J lost 4 bases, V lost 5 bases, and 3 bases had no gene match.